What follows is one T cell receptor (beta chain) and its context. What it binds is not known. The data belong to a study of T cells in localized non-small cell lung cancer. Study-wide findings and caveats: Among blood samples, higher T cell density accompanied longer overall survival. It was uninvolved adjacent lung that showed the highest T cell clonality, exceeding tumor. Adjacent lung tissue had a median approximately 57 of the top 100 clones found in the tumor.

Here immunoSEQ multiplex PCR was the method, and the copy in TCRdb shows in-frame clones only, minus some. The repertoire holds approximately 31,000 clones, with roughly nine tenths as singletons. Germline CDR1 MDHEN, CDR2 SYDVKM. V gave up 2 bases and J gave up 3 bases, with 15 bases separating them. CDR3 length: 16 residues. This clonotype was obtained from a female donor over 55 with stage I lung adenocarcinoma. This chain connects TRBV28 to TRBJ2-3; weak D call: TRBD2 (5 bases). The specimen was peripheral blood, collected before any cancer treatment. The CDR3 loop is CASSLRGRVGTDTQYF. The CDR3 coding sequence is TGTGCCAGCAGTTTAAGAGGGAGAGTTGGTACAGATACGCAGTATTTT.